Listed below are T cell receptor beta chains from one sample, sequenced in a study of control samples from healthy donors and cancer patients. Assay used: immunoSEQ multiplex PCR; TCRdb lists only in-frame clones, some missing. The table records tens of thousands of clones, roughly 87% of them present only once. The specimen sequenced was PBMCs. The receptors stem from a middle-aged man with colorectal cancer. The CDR3 runs from the conserved cysteine through the conserved F or W. A D gene is named only where the DNA matches it firmly. Clone size is not always given. Where it is, it says once, few, many or a class for expanded clones.

V: TRBV7-9; J: TRBJ2-2; size: NA; D: TRBD1; DNA: TGTGCCAGCAGCTTAGGGGACAGACAATTTAACACCGGGGAGCTGTTTTTT; CDR3: CASSLGDRQFNTGELFF
V: TRBV3-1/TRBV3-2; J: TRBJ2-7; size: NA; D: NA; DNA: TGTGCCAGCAGCCTGACGGGACTGCACGAGCAGTACTTC; CDR3: CASSLTGLHEQYF
V: TRBV30; J: TRBJ2-4; size: NA; D: TRBD1; DNA: TGTGCCTGGAGGGGCCGGACAGGGGGCGTTAGCATTCAGTACTTC; CDR3: CAWRGRTGGVSIQYF
V: TRBV4-2; J: TRBJ2-7; size: NA; D: TRBD2; DNA: TGTGCCAGCAGCCAAGAACTAGCGGGAGGGTTCGCTTACGAGCAGTACTTC; CDR3: CASSQELAGGFAYEQYF
V: TRBV7-8; J: TRBJ2-7; size: few; D: TRBD2; DNA: TGTGCCAGCAGCCCGCGACTAGCGGGAGTGAGAGGGGAGCAGTACTTC; CDR3: CASSPRLAGVRGEQYF
V: TRBV7-9; J: TRBJ1-4; size: once; D: NA; DNA: TGTGCCAGCAGCTTAGTCTTGGAGGGGGGTGAAAAACTGTTTTTT; CDR3: CASSLVLEGGEKLFF
V: TRBV4-1; J: TRBJ2-7; size: NA; D: NA; DNA: TGCGCCAGCAGCCTATGGGGCCTCGAGCAGTACTTC; CDR3: CASSLWGLEQYF
V: TRBV30; J: TRBJ1-4; size: NA; D: NA; DNA: TGTGCCTGGAGGCCGACGGGGGGGAGTGAAAAACTGTTTTTT; CDR3: CAWRPTGGSEKLFF
V: TRBV6-2/TRBV6-3; J: TRBJ1-5; size: NA; D: NA; DNA: TGTGCCAGCAGTTTAGCAGGCGGCAATCAGCCCCAGCATTTT; CDR3: CASSLAGGNQPQHF
V: TRBV6-6; J: TRBJ2-7; size: NA; D: TRBD2; DNA: TGTGCCAGCAGCCAAACTAGCGGGTGGGCCTACGAGCAGTACTTC; CDR3: CASSQTSGWAYEQYF
V: TRBV27; J: TRBJ2-3; size: NA; D: NA; DNA: TGTGCCAGCAGCAGACCGTACACAGATACGCAGTATTTT; CDR3: CASSRPYTDTQYF
V: TRBV27; J: TRBJ2-1; size: NA; D: NA; DNA: TGTGCCAGCAGTACCCCGGAAAGGCCTGAGCAGTTCTTC; CDR3: CASSTPERPEQFF
V: TRBV9; J: TRBJ2-2; size: few; D: NA; DNA: TGTGCCAGCAGCGTAGAGGGGGTGAACACCGGGGAGCTGTTTTTT; CDR3: CASSVEGVNTGELFF
V: TRBV18; J: TRBJ1-2; size: NA; D: NA; DNA: TGTGCCAGCTCACCAGCAGTCTCTAACTATGGCTACACCTTC; CDR3: CASSPAVSNYGYTF
V: TRBV15; J: TRBJ2-1; size: once; D: NA; DNA: TGTGCCACCAGCAGAGAAGAGGGCACTGAGCAGTTCTTC; CDR3: CATSREEGTEQFF
V: TRBV24-1; J: TRBJ2-2; size: NA; D: TRBD2; DNA: TGTGCCACCAGTGATCGGGCACTAGCGGGAGTCAGCGGGGAGCTGTTTTTT; CDR3: CATSDRALAGVSGELFF
V: TRBV15; J: TRBJ1-2; size: NA; D: NA; DNA: TGTGCCACCAGCAGAGATTCCGGGGTTAGGTCTAACTATGGCTACACCTTC; CDR3: CATSRDSGVRSNYGYTF
V: TRBV7-7; J: TRBJ1-1; size: NA; D: NA; DNA: TGTGCTAGCAGCTTCGACCTGAACACTGAAGCTTTCTTT; CDR3: CASSFDLNTEAFF